Included here is one T cell receptor beta chain sequence, with context. Sequencing of TCR beta was undertaken in CD8+ and CD4+ T cells derived from blood. Each Susac syndrome patient had definite or probable disease by recently defined criteria. The sample originates from a study of CD8 T cells in Susac syndrome. The CDR3 is 13 amino acids. Germline V lookup: CDR1 MGHRA, CDR2 YSYEKL. V was shortened by 4 bases and J by 10 bases, with 14 bases between the two germline ends. Reverse transcription of about 0.45 to 1 ug RNA was performed with random hexamers. Amplification of TCR beta CDR3 was carried out by immunoSEQ multiplex PCR, which covered 54 Vbeta and 13 Jbeta segments. TCRdb used MiXCR to reprocess the immunoSEQ multiplex PCR reads, holding one entry per CDR3 protein. The table has around 150,000 distinct CDR3 sequences, roughly 94% seen once.

V usage is TRBV4-1 and J usage is TRBJ2-1; possibly TRBD1 for D (6 bases). Input material: CD8+ T cells from PBMCs. This clonotype originated in a human donor with Susac syndrome. The CDR3 bases are TGCGCCAGCAGCCGAGAACAGGGTCCGGAGCAGTTCTTC. It translates to CASSREQGPEQFF.